One and the same sample provided the 30 T cell receptor beta chains below, sequenced in a study of monozygotic twins with inflammatory bowel disease. After re-calling the 5' RACE reads, TCRdb lists one entry per CDR3 protein, DNA absent. Across about 300,000 distinct CDR3 sequences, the top ten clones capture over 5.5% of the sample. Sequencing was performed on blood. These TCRs come from a human donor with ulcerative colitis or Crohn's disease, or a healthy co-twin of an affected twin (not recorded which).

This chain connects TRBV29-1 to TRBJ1-1. The CDR3 sequence is 13 residues long. In germline, CDR1 is SQVTM, CDR2 ANQGSEA. The CDR3: CSVSSYGDTEAFF.

This chain joins TRBV11-2 and TRBJ2-3; the TRBD2 assignment by TCRdb is unverifiable without DNA. Germline-derived CDR1 and CDR2 are SGHAT and FQNNGV. The CDR3 totals 19 residues. CDR3 sequence reads: CASSWKSGLAGGGTDTQYF.

The chain is built from TRBV10-3 and TRBJ1-5. Germline CDR1 and CDR2: ENHRY and SYGVKD. The CDR3 is made up of 13 amino acids. The CDR3 protein is CAISESANQPQHF.

The chain has TRBV3-1 and TRBJ1-3; TCRdb gives TRBD1 as the D gene, but with no DNA this cannot be confirmed. The CDR3 is 15 residues long. Germline V gene lookup returns CDR1 LGHDT and CDR2 YNNKEL (reference sequence). CDR3 sequence: CASSLLTGGGNTIYF.

The chain employs TRBV6-5 and TRBJ2-6. The CDR3 extends over 15 amino acids. Germline loops: CDR1 MNHEY, CDR2 SVGAGI. The CDR3 loop reads CASSYRDSGANVLTF.

The CDR3 sequence: CASSATGGDTQYF. The genes are TRBV6-2 or TRBV6-3 and TRBJ2-3; TCRdb returns TRBD1, unconfirmable since there is no DNA. Germline V CDR1 and CDR2: MNHEY, SVGEGT. CDR3 size: 13 residues.

The chain carries TRBV7-3 and TRBJ2-1; the D call of TRBD2 rests on TCRdb alone, since no DNA is present to check it. The CDR3 contains 16 residues. The germline V gene has CDR1 SGHTA and CDR2 FQGTGA. CDR3 sequence: CASSAWQRGGGNEQFF.

This sequence joins TRBV11-2 and TRBJ2-5; checking the TCRdb D call of TRBD1 is not possible without DNA. CDR1 and CDR2 (germline): SGHAT, FQNNGV. The CDR3 length is 13 residues. The CDR3 protein is CASSPGAQETQYF.

The V call is TRBV6-2 or TRBV6-3, the J call TRBJ2-2; the TCRdb call, TRBD2, lacks DNA for checking. The CDR3 sequence is 15 residues long. Germline CDR1 MNHEY, CDR2 SVGEGT. CDR3 protein: CASIPDRLADGELFF.

The rearrangement uses TRBV5-1 and TRBJ2-1; there is no DNA to check the TCRdb D call of TRBD2. Germline assignment: CDR1 SGHRS and CDR2 YFSETQ. The CDR3 spans 14 residues. CDR3: CASSLVSGNNEQFF.

CDR3 protein: CASSLAGTTTNEKLFF. The chain is built from TRBV7-9 and TRBJ1-4; TCRdb gives TRBD1 as the D gene, but with no DNA this cannot be confirmed. Germline assignment: CDR1 SEHNR and CDR2 FQNEAQ (reference sequence). The CDR3 has 16 residues.

This chain joins TRBV6-5 and TRBJ2-7; the TCRdb call, TRBD1, lacks DNA for checking. This CDR3 comprises 15 residues. CDR1 is MNHEY, CDR2 SVGAGI, per germline. The CDR3 here is CASSYSRDRGSEQYF.

The V and J genes are TRBV20-1 and TRBJ1-2; TCRdb indicates TRBD1, and absent DNA this call remains unverified. Germline loops: CDR1 DFQATT, CDR2 SNEGSKA (reference sequence). The CDR3 contains 13 residues. The CDR3 protein is CSTINRGHYGYTF.

The chain carries TRBV5-4 and TRBJ2-5; without DNA, the TCRdb call of TRBD2 cannot be checked. This CDR3 is built from 16 residues. Germline loops: CDR1 SGHNT, CDR2 YYREEE (reference sequence). The CDR3 sequence is CASSLGLAGVRGTQYF.

The V gene is TRBV27, the J gene TRBJ2-7; the D call of TRBD1 rests on TCRdb alone, since no DNA is present to check it. The germline CDR1 and CDR2 sequences are MNHEY and SMNVEV (reference sequence). The CDR3 runs 13 residues. CDR3 residues: CASSSPQSYEQYF.

The chain couples TRBV27 to TRBJ2-5; the TCRdb call, TRBD1, lacks DNA for checking. The CDR3 extends over 16 amino acids. Per the germline V gene, CDR1 is MNHEY and CDR2 is SMNVEV (reference sequence). CDR3 sequence reads: CASSRDRGSPQETQYF.

The genes are TRBV7-2 and TRBJ1-2. Germline CDR1 SGHTA, CDR2 FQGNSA. The CDR3 has 13 residues. The CDR3 sequence is CASSSQSNYGYTF.

The rearrangement uses TRBV20-1 and TRBJ2-4; TCRdb's D gene call, TRBD2, goes unchecked for lack of DNA. The length of the CDR3 is 13 residues. Germline lookup yields CDR1 DFQATT and CDR2 SNEGSKA (reference sequence). The CDR3 region is CSAKVGGADIQYF.

The V call is TRBV25-1, the J call TRBJ2-3. The CDR3 length is 15 residues. CDR1 MGHDK and CDR2 SYGVNS come from the germline V gene. This CDR3 reads CASSESTGRTDTQYF.

The chain is built from TRBV7-2 and TRBJ2-1. The CDR3 sequence is 13 residues long. From germline, CDR1 is SGHTA and CDR2 FQGNSA. CDR3 loop: CASSLWLPNEQFF.

V usage is TRBV7-8 and J usage is TRBJ2-5; with no DNA, the TCRdb D assignment of TRBD2 cannot be verified. This CDR3 spans 15 amino acids. The germline V gene has CDR1 SGHVS and CDR2 FQNEAQ. CDR3 protein: CASSLVTSGQETQYF.

V is TRBV4-2 and J is TRBJ2-3; without DNA, the TCRdb call of TRBD2 cannot be checked. The germline V gene encodes CDR1 LGHNA and CDR2 YNFKEQ. The CDR3 is 16 residues long. CDR3 region: CASSHYGSEHTDTQYF.

The rearrangement links TRBV28 to TRBJ2-6; TCRdb lists TRBD2, though no DNA is available to test this call. CDR3 size: 16 residues. Germline V CDR1 and CDR2: MDHEN, SYDVKM. This chain's CDR3 is CASIAGAFSGANVLTF.

This chain joins TRBV5-1 and TRBJ2-1; the TRBD2 assignment by TCRdb is unverifiable without DNA. The CDR3 extends over 13 amino acids. CDR1 SGHRS and CDR2 YFSETQ come from the germline V gene. The CDR3 sequence is CASSSSTIHGKFF. Full variable domain (rest looked up from reference TRBV5-1 and TRBJ2-1): KAGVTQTPRYLIKTRGQQVTLSCSPISGHRSVSWYQQTPGQGLQFLFEYFSETQRNKGNFPGRFSGRQFSNSRSEMNVSTLELGDSALYLCASSSSTIHGKFFGPGTRLTVL.

The gene calls are TRBV19 and TRBJ1-6; TCRdb outputs TRBD1, but without DNA this stays unchecked. CDR1 is LNHDA, CDR2 SQIVND, per germline (reference sequence). This CDR3 contains 15 residues. The CDR3 region is CASSATGTGASPLHF. The variable domain in full, completed from reference TRBV19 and TRBJ1-6, reads DGGITQSPKYLFRKEGQNVTLSCEQNLNHDAMYWYRQDPGQGLRLIYYSQIVNDFQKGDIAEGYSVSREKKESFPLTVTSAQKNPTAFYLCASSATGTGASPLHFGNGTRLTVT.

The genes are TRBV5-1 and TRBJ2-3; TCRdb outputs TRBD2, but without DNA this stays unchecked. There are 15 residues in the CDR3. Germline V gene sequence: CDR1 SGHRS, CDR2 YFSETQ. This CDR3 is CASSLKLAGTDTQYF. Drawing the rest from reference TRBV5-1 and TRBJ2-3, the complete variable domain is KAGVTQTPRYLIKTRGQQVTLSCSPISGHRSVSWYQQTPGQGLQFLFEYFSETQRNKGNFPGRFSGRQFSNSRSEMNVSTLELGDSALYLCASSLKLAGTDTQYFGPGTRLTVL.

The chain combines TRBV12-3 or TRBV12-4 with TRBJ2-2; with no DNA, the TCRdb D assignment of TRBD1 cannot be verified. There are 16 residues in the CDR3. The CDR3 is CASSSGTGIGTGELFF.

V usage is TRBV7-2 and J usage is TRBJ2-5; as DNA is missing, the TRBD2 call by TCRdb cannot be tested. CDR3 size: 16 residues. Germline loops: CDR1 SGHTA, CDR2 FQGNSA. The CDR3 sequence is CASTQTGTSRQETQYF.

The chain couples TRBV7-3 to TRBJ2-1; without DNA, the TCRdb call of TRBD2 cannot be checked. CDR3 length: 13 amino acids. Germline V gene sequence: CDR1 SGHTA, CDR2 FQGTGA. CDR3 loop: CASSFTSDNEQFF.

The chain uses TRBV6-4 and TRBJ2-5; TCRdb lists TRBD1, though no DNA is available to test this call. Per the germline V gene, CDR1 is MRHNA and CDR2 is SNTAGT. This CDR3 has 16 residues. This CDR3 is CASSEFSGGARETQYF.